The rows below give T cell receptor beta chains drawn from one sample of a study of CD8 T cells in ankylosing spondylitis. TCRdb called the 5' RACE reads again in MiXCR, with one record for every CDR3 protein. The data contain approximately 220,000 distinct CDR3 sequences, roughly 24% of them singletons. Material: blood, either unsorted or a sorted T cell fraction (not recorded which). The receptors were sampled from a male donor with ankylosing spondylitis or in good health (not recorded which). The CDR3 runs from the conserved cysteine through the conserved F or W. D genes are given only for firm matches. Only part of the rows carry a size: once, few, many, or a class if the clone is expanded.

>TRBV20-1|NA|TRBD1|TRBJ2-7
CSAISAAGGGFSSYEQYF
TGCAGTGCTATCTCTGCGGCAGGGGGCGGTTTCAGCTCCTACGAGCAGTACTTC
>TRBV6-5|NA|NA|TRBJ2-1
CASSYGAAGNNEQFF
TGTGCCAGCAGTTACGGGGCAGCCGGAAACAATGAGCAGTTCTTC
>TRBV12-3/TRBV12-4|NA|NA|TRBJ2-2
CASSSGTRNTGELFF
TGTGCCAGCAGTTCCGGGACGAGGAACACCGGGGAGCTGTTTTTT
>TRBV7-2|NA|TRBD2|TRBJ2-3
CASSARGRAVDTQYF
TGTGCCAGCAGCGCCCGTGGGAGGGCGGTAGATACGCAGTATTTT
>TRBV20-1|NA|NA|TRBJ2-3
CSPMADTQYF
TGCAGCCCTATGGCAGATACGCAGTATTTT
>TRBV5-5|NA|NA|TRBJ2-5
CASSLRRAQETQYF
TGTGCCAGCAGCTTGCGCAGGGCTCAAGAGACCCAGTACTTC
>TRBV20-1|many|NA|TRBJ1-6
CSARDLEGSPLHF
TGCAGTGCTAGAGATTTGGAGGGATCACCCCTCCACTTT
>TRBV12-3/TRBV12-4|once|NA|TRBJ2-3
CASSLGTGSDTQYF
TGTGCCAGCAGCCTTGGGACTGGATCAGATACGCAGTATTTT
>TRBV20-1|NA|TRBD2|TRBJ2-4
CSASSRESSGRAKNIQYF
TGCAGTGCTAGTAGCCGGGAGAGTAGCGGGAGGGCCAAAAACATTCAGTACTTC
>TRBV29-1|many|NA|TRBJ1-1
CSVGQGLNTEAFF
TGCAGCGTTGGGCAGGGACTGAACACTGAAGCTTTCTTT
>TRBV18|NA|NA|TRBJ2-7
CASSRYGISYEQYF
TGTGCCAGCTCCCGTTACGGGATCTCCTACGAGCAGTACTTC
>TRBV6-1|many|NA|TRBJ1-5
CASRMGGASQPQHF
TGTGCCAGCAGAATGGGGGGGGCAAGTCAGCCCCAGCATTTT
>TRBV12-3/TRBV12-4|NA|NA|TRBJ2-1
CASRTGGQAYNEQFF
TGTGCCAGCAGAACGGGGGGACAGGCCTACAATGAGCAGTTCTTC
>TRBV6-5|NA|TRBD1|TRBJ2-7
CASSYFGAGGTYEQYF
TGTGCCAGCAGTTACTTCGGGGCAGGGGGAACCTACGAGCAGTACTTC
>TRBV5-1|many|TRBD1|TRBJ2-3
CASSTTGEGTDTQYF
TGCGCCAGCAGCACGACAGGGGAAGGCACAGATACGCAGTATTTT
>TRBV5-1|many|NA|TRBJ2-2
CASSLGPAGNTGELFF
TGCGCCAGCAGCTTGGGTCCAGCGGGGAACACCGGGGAGCTGTTTTTT
>TRBV6-5|many|NA|TRBJ2-5
CASSYSAGTEETQYF
TGTGCCAGCAGTTACTCAGCCGGGACGGAAGAGACCCAGTACTTC
>TRBV20-1|NA|TRBD2|TRBJ2-7
CSARRSGGREQYF
TGCAGTGCTAGACGATCGGGAGGGCGAGAGCAGTACTTC
>TRBV5-1|few|NA|TRBJ1-4
CASSSDTQEINEKLFF
TGCGCCAGCAGCTCCGACACCCAGGAGATTAATGAAAAACTGTTTTTT
>TRBV7-2|few|TRBD1|TRBJ2-7
CASTPRGPYEQYF
TGTGCCAGCACCCCCAGGGGGCCCTACGAGCAGTACTTC
>TRBV29-1|NA|TRBD1|TRBJ1-5
CSEGQGGLQPQHF
TGCAGCGAAGGACAGGGCGGTTTGCAGCCCCAGCATTTT
>TRBV5-1|many|TRBD2|TRBJ2-1
CASSLNPGTSGRAYNEQFF
TGCGCCAGCAGTCTAAATCCCGGGACTAGCGGGAGGGCGTACAATGAGCAGTTCTTC
>TRBV6-1|few|TRBD1|TRBJ2-7
CASIPKAGRTGFGEQYF
TGTGCCAGCATTCCTAAGGCAGGGAGGACAGGGTTCGGTGAGCAGTACTTC
>TRBV5-1|NA|TRBD2|TRBJ2-7
CASSFGLAGEGEQYF
TGCGCCAGCAGCTTCGGGCTAGCGGGAGAAGGGGAGCAGTACTTC
>TRBV9|many|NA|TRBJ2-5
CASSVGGSGGYQYF
TGTGCCAGCAGCGTAGGGGGTTCTGGGGGGTACCAGTACTTC
>TRBV29-1|many|NA|TRBJ2-3
CSVEDTQYF
TGCAGCGTTGAAGATACGCAGTATTTT
>TRBV27|NA|NA|TRBJ1-6
CASSLGQNNSPLHF
TGTGCCAGCAGTTTAGGACAGAATAATTCACCCCTCCACTTT
>TRBV20-1|many|NA|TRBJ2-7
CSARIEVYEQYF
TGCAGTGCTAGGATCGAAGTATACGAGCAGTACTTC
>TRBV24-1|many|TRBD1|TRBJ2-7
CATSVPGTGGPYEQYF
TGTGCCACCAGTGTACCCGGGACAGGGGGCCCCTACGAGCAGTACTTC
>TRBV12-3/TRBV12-4|many|NA|TRBJ2-1
CASSLDSEQFF
TGTGCCAGCAGTTTAGACAGTGAGCAGTTCTTC
>TRBV20-1|many|TRBD2|TRBJ2-7
CSARMSREGPYEQYF
TGCAGTGCTAGGATGTCAAGGGAGGGGCCCTACGAGCAGTACTTC
>TRBV5-1|NA|NA|TRBJ2-5
CASSSGAKETQYF
TGCGCCAGCAGCTCCGGGGCAAAAGAGACCCAGTACTTC
>TRBV5-1|NA|TRBD1|TRBJ1-1
CASSFIGPGTGVGTEAFF
TGCGCCAGCAGCTTCATAGGTCCCGGGACAGGGGTTGGCACTGAAGCTTTCTTT
>TRBV6-1|NA|TRBD1|TRBJ2-7
CASGYRTGAYEQYF
TGTGCCAGCGGGTATCGGACAGGAGCCTACGAGCAGTACTTC
>TRBV6-1|few|TRBD1|TRBJ1-1
CASTRTGGAAEAFF
TGTGCCAGCACCAGGACAGGGGGCGCGGCTGAAGCTTTCTTT
>TRBV12-3/TRBV12-4|many|TRBD2|TRBJ2-1
CASSFSGRAPNEQFF
TGTGCCAGCAGTTTCTCCGGGAGGGCGCCCAATGAGCAGTTCTTC
>TRBV5-5|NA|NA|TRBJ2-7
CASSFSHSVYEQYF
TGTGCCAGCAGCTTCAGCCACAGTGTCTACGAGCAGTACTTC
>TRBV5-1|NA|NA|TRBJ2-3
CASSFAAGPTDTQYF
TGCGCCAGCAGCTTCGCGGCGGGTCCCACAGATACGCAGTATTTT
>TRBV2|many|TRBD2|TRBJ2-1
CASRSGTSGLVVGGKQFF
TGTGCCAGCAGATCCGGGACTAGCGGTTTGGTTGTGGGGGGTAAGCAGTTCTTC
>TRBV5-6|many|NA|TRBJ2-7
CASSLAVGSLEQYF
TGTGCCAGCAGCTTGGCGGTTGGTAGCCTGGAGCAGTACTTC
>TRBV4-2|many|NA|TRBJ2-2
CASSQDRAVTGELFF
TGTGCCAGCAGCCAAGACAGGGCGGTCACCGGGGAGCTGTTTTTT
>TRBV20-1|many|TRBD1|TRBJ2-7
CSASRTGGNSYEQYF
TGCAGTGCTAGCCGCACAGGGGGCAACTCCTACGAGCAGTACTTC
>TRBV10-3|many|NA|TRBJ2-7
CAISPDRPNYEQYF
TGTGCCATCAGTCCCGACAGGCCAAACTACGAGCAGTACTTC
>TRBV6-5|NA|NA|TRBJ1-2
CASSSAPMGYGYTF
TGTGCCAGCAGTTCCGCCCCGATGGGCTATGGCTACACCTTC
>TRBV28|few|NA|TRBJ1-2
CASSLSDRPYGYTF
TGTGCCAGCAGTTTATCCGACAGGCCCTATGGCTACACCTTC
>TRBV7-2|NA|TRBD1|TRBJ1-6
CASSPGDRLSSPLHF
TGTGCCAGCAGCCCAGGGGACAGGCTCTCTTCACCCCTCCACTTT
>TRBV6-2/TRBV6-3|many|TRBD2|TRBJ2-7
CASRSSGRGDEQYF
TGTGCCAGCAGATCTAGCGGGAGGGGGGACGAGCAGTACTTC
>TRBV7-2|few|TRBD2|TRBJ2-1
CASSFVLAGGTNEQFF
TGTGCCAGCAGCTTTGTGCTAGCGGGAGGAACTAATGAGCAGTTCTTC
>TRBV5-6|many|TRBD2|TRBJ2-5
CASSEGLAGVETQYF
TGTGCCAGCAGCGAGGGACTAGCGGGAGTTGAGACCCAGTACTTC
>TRBV27|many|NA|TRBJ2-2
CASKASRNTGELFF
TGTGCCAGCAAGGCTTCAAGGAACACCGGGGAGCTGTTTTTT
>TRBV29-1|NA|TRBD2|TRBJ2-1
CSVVHGGARNEQFF
TGCAGCGTTGTTCACGGGGGGGCGCGGAATGAGCAGTTCTTC
>TRBV20-1|once|TRBD2|TRBJ2-5
CSAQRTSQETQYF
TGCAGTGCCCAGAGGACTAGTCAAGAGACCCAGTACTTC
>TRBV29-1|few|NA|TRBJ2-7
CSVVQLDGPQIDEQYF
TGCAGCGTTGTGCAGCTGGACGGACCGCAGATTGACGAGCAGTACTTC
>TRBV5-1|many|TRBD2|TRBJ2-2
CASSLSSGNTGELFF
TGCGCCAGCAGCTTGTCTAGCGGGAACACCGGGGAGCTGTTTTTT
>TRBV14|many|NA|TRBJ1-4
CASSQVPGPNEKLFF
TGTGCCAGCAGCCAAGTTCCAGGGCCTAATGAAAAACTGTTTTTT
>TRBV29-1|many|NA|TRBJ1-5
CSVMGFDRGFNQPQHF
TGCAGCGTGATGGGCTTTGACAGAGGATTCAATCAGCCCCAGCATTTT
>TRBV5-1|NA|NA|TRBJ2-1
CASSLDGGGGNEQFF
TGCGCCAGCAGCTTGGATGGGGGAGGAGGAAATGAGCAGTTCTTC